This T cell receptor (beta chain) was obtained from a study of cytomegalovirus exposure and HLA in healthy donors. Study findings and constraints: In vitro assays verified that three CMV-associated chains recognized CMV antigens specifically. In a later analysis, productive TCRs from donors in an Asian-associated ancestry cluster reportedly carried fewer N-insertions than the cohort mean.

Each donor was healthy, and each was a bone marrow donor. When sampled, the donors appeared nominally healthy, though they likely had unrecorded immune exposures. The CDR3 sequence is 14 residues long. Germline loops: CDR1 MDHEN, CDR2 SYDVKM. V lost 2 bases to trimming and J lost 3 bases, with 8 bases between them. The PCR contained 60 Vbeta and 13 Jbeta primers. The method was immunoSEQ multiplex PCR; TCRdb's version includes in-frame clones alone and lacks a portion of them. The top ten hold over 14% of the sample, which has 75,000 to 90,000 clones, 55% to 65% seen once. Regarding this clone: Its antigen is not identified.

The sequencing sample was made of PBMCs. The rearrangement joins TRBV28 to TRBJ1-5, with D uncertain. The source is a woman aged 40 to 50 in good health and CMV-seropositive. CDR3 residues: CASSLPGNNQPQHF. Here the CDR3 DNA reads TGTGCCAGCAGTTTACCCGGGAACAATCAGCCCCAGCATTTT.